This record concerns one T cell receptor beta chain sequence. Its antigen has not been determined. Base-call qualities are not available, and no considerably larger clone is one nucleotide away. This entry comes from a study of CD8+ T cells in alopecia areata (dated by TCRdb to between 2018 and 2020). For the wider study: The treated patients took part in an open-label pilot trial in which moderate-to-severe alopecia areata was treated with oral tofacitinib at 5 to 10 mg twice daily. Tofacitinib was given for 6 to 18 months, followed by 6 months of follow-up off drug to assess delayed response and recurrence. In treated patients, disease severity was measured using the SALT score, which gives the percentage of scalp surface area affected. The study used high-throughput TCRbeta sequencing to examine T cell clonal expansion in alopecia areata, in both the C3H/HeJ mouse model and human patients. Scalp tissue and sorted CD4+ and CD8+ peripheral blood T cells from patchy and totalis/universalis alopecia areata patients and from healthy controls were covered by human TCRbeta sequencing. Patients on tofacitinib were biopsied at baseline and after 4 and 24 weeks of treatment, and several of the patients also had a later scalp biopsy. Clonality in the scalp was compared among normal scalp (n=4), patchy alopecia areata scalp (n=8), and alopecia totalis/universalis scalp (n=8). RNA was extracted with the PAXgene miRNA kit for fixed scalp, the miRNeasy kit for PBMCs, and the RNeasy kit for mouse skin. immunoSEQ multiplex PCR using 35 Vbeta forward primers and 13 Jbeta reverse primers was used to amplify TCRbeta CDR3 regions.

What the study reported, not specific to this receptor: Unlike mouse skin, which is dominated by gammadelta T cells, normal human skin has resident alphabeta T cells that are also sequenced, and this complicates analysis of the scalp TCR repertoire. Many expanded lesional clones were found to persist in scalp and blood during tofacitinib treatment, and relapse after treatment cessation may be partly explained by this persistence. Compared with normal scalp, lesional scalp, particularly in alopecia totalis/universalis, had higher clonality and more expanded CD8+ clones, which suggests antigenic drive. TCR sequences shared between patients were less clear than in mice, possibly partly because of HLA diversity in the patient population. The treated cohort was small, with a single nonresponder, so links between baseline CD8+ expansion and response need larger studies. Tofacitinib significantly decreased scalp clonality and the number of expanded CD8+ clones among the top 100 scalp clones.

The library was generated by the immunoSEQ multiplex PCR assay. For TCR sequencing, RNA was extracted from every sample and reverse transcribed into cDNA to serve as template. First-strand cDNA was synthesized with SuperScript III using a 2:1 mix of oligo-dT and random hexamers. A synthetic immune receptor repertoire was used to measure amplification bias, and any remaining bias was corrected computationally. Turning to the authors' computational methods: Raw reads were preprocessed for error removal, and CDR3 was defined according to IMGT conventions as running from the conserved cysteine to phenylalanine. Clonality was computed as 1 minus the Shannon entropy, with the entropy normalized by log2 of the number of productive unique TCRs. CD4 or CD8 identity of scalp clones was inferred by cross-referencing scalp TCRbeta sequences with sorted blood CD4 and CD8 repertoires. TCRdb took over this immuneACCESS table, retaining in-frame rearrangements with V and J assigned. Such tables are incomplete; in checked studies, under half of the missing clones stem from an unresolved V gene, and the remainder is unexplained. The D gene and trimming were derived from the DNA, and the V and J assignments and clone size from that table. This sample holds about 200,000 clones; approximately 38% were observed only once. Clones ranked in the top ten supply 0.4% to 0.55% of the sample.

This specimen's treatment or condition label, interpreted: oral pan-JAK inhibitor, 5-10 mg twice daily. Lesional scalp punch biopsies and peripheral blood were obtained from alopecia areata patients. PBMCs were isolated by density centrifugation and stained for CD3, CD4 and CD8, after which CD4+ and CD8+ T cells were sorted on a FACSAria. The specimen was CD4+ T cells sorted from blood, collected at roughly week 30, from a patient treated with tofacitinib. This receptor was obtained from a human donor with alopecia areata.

The CDR3 protein is CASSLAYRVTGELFF. The DNA sequence reads TGTGCCAGCAGCTTAGCGTACAGGGTCACCGGGGAGCTGTTTTTT. This sequence uses TRBV11-1 and TRBJ2-2, with a tentative D gene TRBD1 over 6 matching bases. CDR1 SGHAT and CDR2 FQDESV are derived from the germline V gene (reference sequence). Trimming at the junction amounts to 0 bases on V and 4 bases on J, and the germline ends lie 9 bases apart. There are 15 amino acids in the CDR3, from cysteine to phenylalanine inclusive. The kept DNA is CDR3 alone, 45 bases in frame from the first base.